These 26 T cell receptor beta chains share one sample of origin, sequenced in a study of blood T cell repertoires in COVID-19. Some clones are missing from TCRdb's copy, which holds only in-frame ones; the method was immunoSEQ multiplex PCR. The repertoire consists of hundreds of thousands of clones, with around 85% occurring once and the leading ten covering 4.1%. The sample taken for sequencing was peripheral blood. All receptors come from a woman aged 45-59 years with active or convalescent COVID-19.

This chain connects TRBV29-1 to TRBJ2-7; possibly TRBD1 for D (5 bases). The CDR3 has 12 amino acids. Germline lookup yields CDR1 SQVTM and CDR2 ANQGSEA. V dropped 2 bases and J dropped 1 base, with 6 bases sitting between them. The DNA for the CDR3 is TGCAGCGTTGAAAGGGGATCCTACGAGCAGTACTTC. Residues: CSVERGSYEQYF.

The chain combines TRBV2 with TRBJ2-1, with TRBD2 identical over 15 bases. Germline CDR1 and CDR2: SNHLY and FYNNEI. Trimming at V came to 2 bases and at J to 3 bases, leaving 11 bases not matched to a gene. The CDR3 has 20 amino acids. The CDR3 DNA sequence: TGTGCCAGCAGTGAACTTCCGGGACTAGCGGGAGGATTAAGCTACAATGAGCAGTTCTTC. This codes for CASSELPGLAGGLSYNEQFF.

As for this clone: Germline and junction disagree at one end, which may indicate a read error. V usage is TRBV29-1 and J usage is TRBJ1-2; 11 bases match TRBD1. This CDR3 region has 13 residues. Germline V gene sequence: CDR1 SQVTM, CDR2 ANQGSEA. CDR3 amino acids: CSVVRGQGERQIF. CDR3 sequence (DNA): TGCAGCGTTGTACGGGGACAGGGGGAGCGGCAGATCTTC. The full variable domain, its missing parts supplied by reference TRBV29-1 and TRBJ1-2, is SAVISQKPSRDICQRGTSLTIQCQVDSQVTMMFWYRQQPGQSLTLIATANQGSEATYESGFVIDKFPISRPNLTFSTLTVSNMSPEDSSIYLCSVVRGQGERQIFGSGTRLTVV.

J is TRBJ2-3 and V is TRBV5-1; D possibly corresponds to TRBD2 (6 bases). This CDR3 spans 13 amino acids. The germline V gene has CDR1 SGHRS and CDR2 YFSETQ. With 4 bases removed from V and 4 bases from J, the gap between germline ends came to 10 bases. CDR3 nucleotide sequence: TGCGCCAGCAGCGGGGGACTTTCAGATACGCAGTATTTT. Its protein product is CASSGGLSDTQYF.

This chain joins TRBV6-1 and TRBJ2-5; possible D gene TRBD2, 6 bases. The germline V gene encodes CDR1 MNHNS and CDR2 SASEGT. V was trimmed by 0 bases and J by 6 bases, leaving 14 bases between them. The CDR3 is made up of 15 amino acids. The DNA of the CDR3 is TGTGCCAGCAGTGAAGCCCCGACTAGTAGTAAGACCCAGTACTTC. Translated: CASSEAPTSSKTQYF.

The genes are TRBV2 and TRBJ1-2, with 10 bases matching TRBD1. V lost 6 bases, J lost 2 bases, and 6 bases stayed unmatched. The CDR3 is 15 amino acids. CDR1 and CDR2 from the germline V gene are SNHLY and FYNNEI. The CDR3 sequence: CASRPGQGGNYGYTF. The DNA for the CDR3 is TGTGCCAGCAGGCCCGGACAGGGGGGAAACTATGGCTACACCTTC. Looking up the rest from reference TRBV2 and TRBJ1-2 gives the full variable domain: EPEVTQTPSHQVTQMGQEVILRCVPISNHLYFYWYRQILGQKVEFLVSFYNNEISEKSEIFDDQFSVERPDGSNFTLKIRSTKLEDSAMYFCASRPGQGGNYGYTFGSGTRLTVV.

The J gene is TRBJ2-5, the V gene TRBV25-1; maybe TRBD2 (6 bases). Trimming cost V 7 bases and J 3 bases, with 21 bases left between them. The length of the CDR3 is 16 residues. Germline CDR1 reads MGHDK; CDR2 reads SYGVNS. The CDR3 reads CASTAGTGGWEETQYF. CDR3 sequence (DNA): TGTGCCAGCACCGCCGGGACTGGGGGATGGGAAGAGACCCAGTACTTC.

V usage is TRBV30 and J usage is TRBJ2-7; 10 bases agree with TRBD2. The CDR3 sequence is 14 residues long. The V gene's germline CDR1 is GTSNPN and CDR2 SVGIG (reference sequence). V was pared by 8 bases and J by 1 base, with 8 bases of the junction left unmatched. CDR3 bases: TGTGCCGGTAGGACTAGCGGAATGTCCTACGAGCAGTACTTC. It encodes CAGRTSGMSYEQYF.

CDR3 loop: CASSQTRGRGGYTF. The CDR3 bases are TGTGCCAGCAGCCAGACGCGGGGCCGGGGTGGCTACACCTTC. The V gene is TRBV14, the J gene TRBJ1-2; D perhaps matches TRBD1 (5 bases). The CDR3 extends over 14 amino acids. Between the trimmed V and J ends, which lost 3 bases and 7 bases, there was a span of 15 bases. CDR1 and CDR2 (germline): SGHDN, FVKESK.

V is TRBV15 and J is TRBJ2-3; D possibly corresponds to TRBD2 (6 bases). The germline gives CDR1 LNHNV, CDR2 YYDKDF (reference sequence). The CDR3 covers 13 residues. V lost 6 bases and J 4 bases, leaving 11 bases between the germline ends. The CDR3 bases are TGTGCCACCAGGACACTAGCTCCAGATACGCAGTATTTT. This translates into CATRTLAPDTQYF.

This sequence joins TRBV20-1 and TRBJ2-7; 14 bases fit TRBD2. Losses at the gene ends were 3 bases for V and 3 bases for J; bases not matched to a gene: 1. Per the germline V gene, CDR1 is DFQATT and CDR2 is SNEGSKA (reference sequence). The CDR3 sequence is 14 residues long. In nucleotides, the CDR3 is TGCAGTGCTAGTGGACTAGCGGGGGGCTACGAGCAGTACTTC. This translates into CSASGLAGGYEQYF.

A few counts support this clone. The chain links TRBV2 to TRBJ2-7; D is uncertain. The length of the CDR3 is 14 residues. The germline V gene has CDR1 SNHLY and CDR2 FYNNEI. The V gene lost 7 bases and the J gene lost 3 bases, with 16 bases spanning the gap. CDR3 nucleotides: TGTGCCAGCACCGAAGGTCACGACAACTACGAGCAGTACTTC. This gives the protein CASTEGHDNYEQYF.

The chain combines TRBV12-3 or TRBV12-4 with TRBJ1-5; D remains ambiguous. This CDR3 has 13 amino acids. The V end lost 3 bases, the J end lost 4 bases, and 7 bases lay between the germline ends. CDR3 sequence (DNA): TGTGCCAGCAGTTTTCTACGGAATCAGCCCCAGCATTTT. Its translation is CASSFLRNQPQHF.

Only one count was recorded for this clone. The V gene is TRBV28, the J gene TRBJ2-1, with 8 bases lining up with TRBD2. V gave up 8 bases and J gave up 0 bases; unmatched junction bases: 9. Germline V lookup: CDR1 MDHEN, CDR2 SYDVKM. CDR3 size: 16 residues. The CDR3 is CASHRGGVSSYNEQFF. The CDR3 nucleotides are TGTGCCAGCCACCGGGGGGGGGTAAGCTCCTACAATGAGCAGTTCTTC.

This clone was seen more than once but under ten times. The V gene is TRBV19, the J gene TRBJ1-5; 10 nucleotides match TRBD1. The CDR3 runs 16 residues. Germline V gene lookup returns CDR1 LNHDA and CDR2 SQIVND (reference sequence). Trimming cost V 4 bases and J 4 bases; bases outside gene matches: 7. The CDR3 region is CASSKGMGQGNQPQHF. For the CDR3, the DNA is TGTGCCAGTAGTAAGGGAATGGGACAGGGGAATCAGCCCCAGCATTTT.

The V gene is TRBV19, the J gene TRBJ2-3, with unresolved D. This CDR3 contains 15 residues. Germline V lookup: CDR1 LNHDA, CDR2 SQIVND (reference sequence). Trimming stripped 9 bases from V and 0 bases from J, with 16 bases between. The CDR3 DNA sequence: TGTGCCAGCAGTCAGGTATCAGCTAGCACAGATACGCAGTATTTT. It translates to CASSQVSASTDTQYF.

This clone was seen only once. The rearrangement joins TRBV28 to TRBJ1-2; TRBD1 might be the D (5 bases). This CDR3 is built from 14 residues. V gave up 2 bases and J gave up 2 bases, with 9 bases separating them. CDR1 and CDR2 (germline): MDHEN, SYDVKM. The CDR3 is CASSLGGDNYGYTF. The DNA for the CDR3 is TGTGCCAGCAGTTTAGGGGGGGACAACTATGGCTACACCTTC.

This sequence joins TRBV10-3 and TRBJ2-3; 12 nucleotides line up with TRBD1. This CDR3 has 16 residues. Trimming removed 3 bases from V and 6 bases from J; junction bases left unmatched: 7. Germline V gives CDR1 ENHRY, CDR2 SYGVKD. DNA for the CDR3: TGTGCCATCAGTGAAGGGACAGGGGGCTTTTCGGATACGCAGTATTTT. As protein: CAISEGTGGFSDTQYF.

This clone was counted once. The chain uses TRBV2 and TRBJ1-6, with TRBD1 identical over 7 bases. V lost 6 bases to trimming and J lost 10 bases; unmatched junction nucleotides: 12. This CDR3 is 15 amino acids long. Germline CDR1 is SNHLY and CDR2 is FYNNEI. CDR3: CASRARQGITSPLHF. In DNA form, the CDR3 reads TGTGCCAGCAGAGCCCGACAGGGTATAACCTCACCCCTCCACTTT.

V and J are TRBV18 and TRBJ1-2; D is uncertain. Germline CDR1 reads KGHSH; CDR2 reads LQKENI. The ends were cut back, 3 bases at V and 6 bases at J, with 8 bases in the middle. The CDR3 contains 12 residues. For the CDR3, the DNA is TGTGCCAGCTCACCGATACAAGATGGCTACACCTTC. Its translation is CASSPIQDGYTF.

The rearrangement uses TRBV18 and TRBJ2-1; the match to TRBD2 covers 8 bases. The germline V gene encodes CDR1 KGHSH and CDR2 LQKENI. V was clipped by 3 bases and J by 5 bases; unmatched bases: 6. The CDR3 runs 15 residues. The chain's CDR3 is CASSPPSGRNNEQFF. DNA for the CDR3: TGTGCCAGCTCACCGCCTAGCGGGCGGAACAATGAGCAGTTCTTC. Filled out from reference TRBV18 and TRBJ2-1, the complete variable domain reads NAGVMQNPRHLVRRRGQEARLRCSPMKGHSHVYWYRQLPEEGLKFMVYLQKENIIDESGMPKERFSAEFPKEGPSILRIQQVVRGDSAAYFCASSPPSGRNNEQFFGPGTRLTVL.

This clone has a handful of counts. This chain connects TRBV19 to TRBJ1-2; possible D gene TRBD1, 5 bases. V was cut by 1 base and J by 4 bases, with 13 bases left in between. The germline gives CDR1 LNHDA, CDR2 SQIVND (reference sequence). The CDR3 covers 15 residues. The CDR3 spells CASSIVMTDLYGYTF. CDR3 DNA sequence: TGTGCCAGTAGTATAGTCATGACAGATCTCTATGGCTACACCTTC.

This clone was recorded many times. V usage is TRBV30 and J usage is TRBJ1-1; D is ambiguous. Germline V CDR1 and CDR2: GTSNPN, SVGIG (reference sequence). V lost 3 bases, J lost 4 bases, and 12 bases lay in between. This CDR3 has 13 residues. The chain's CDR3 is CAWSPFVGTEAFF. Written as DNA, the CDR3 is TGTGCCTGGAGCCCATTCGTCGGCACTGAAGCTTTCTTT.

The DNA of the CDR3 is TGTGCCAGCAGTAACGGGGGAGTCACTGAAGCTTTCTTT. Encoded protein: CASSNGGVTEAFF. V gene TRBV27 combines with J gene TRBJ1-1; D may be TRBD1 (5 bases). Germline V CDR1 and CDR2: MNHEY, SMNVEV (reference sequence). V lost 5 bases and J lost 4, with 11 bases in between. This CDR3 has 13 residues.

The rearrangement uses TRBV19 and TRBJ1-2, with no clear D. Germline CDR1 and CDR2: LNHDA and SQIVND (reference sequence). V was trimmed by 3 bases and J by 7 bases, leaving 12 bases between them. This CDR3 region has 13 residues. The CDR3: CASSISRSSGYTF. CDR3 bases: TGTGCCAGTAGTATTTCGAGGAGCAGTGGCTACACCTTC.

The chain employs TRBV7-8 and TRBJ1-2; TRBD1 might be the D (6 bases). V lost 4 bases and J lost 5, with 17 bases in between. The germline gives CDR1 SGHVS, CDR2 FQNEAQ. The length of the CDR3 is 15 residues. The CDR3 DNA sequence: TGTGCCAGCAGCTCCTCCGGGACAAGGGCTTATGGCTACACCTTC. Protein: CASSSSGTRAYGYTF.